One sample yielded the 22 T cell receptor beta chains listed below, sequenced in a study of T cell clonality in common variable immunodeficiency. Clones were read by immunoSEQ multiplex PCR, and TCRdb kept only the in-frame ones, dropping some. The sample yields about 31,000 clones, without any singletons. The source material was peripheral blood mononuclear cells. Source of these receptors: a person aged 18 to 75 in good health.

This clone was recorded many times. The read ends 3 residues shy of where the CDR3 ends; the end is completed using the germline J gene. The genes are TRBV7-9 and TRBJ1-2, with TRBD1 matching over 8 bases. Germline V gene sequence: CDR1 SEHNR, CDR2 FQNEAQ (reference sequence). After removal of 1 base from V and 2 bases from J, the junction contained 3 bases not matched to a gene. The CDR3 runs to 15 residues. The CDR3 loop reads CASSLGQGANYGYTF. The part of the CDR3 DNA that was read is TGTGCCAGCAGCTTAGGCCAGGGGGCAAACTATGGC.

Of note for this clone: The CDR3 goes on 3 residues after the read ends, and that part is filled in from the germline J gene. This rearrangement joins TRBV7-9 to TRBJ2-3, with D unresolved. V lost 1 base and J 2 bases, leaving 10 bases between the germline ends. Germline CDR1 is SEHNR and CDR2 is FQNEAQ (reference sequence). The CDR3 is made up of 15 amino acids. The CDR3 sequence is CASSLDGCATDTQYF. Incomplete CDR3 DNA: TGTGCCAGCAGCTTAGACGGGTGCGCCACAGATACG. The whole variable domain, remainder taken from reference TRBV7-9 and TRBJ2-3, is DTGVSQNPRHKITKRGQNVTFRCDPISEHNRLYWYRQTLGQGPEFLTYFQNEAQLEKSRLLSDRFSAERPKGSFSTLEIQRTEQGDSAMYLCASSLDGCATDTQYFGPGTRLTVL.

This clone appeared many times. The CDR3 end lies 3 residues beyond the end of the read and is filled in from the germline J gene. The chain joins TRBV2 to TRBJ2-1; 8 bases match TRBD2. J was trimmed by 5 bases and V by 3 bases; bases with no gene match: 6. The CDR3 has 15 residues. The germline gives CDR1 SNHLY, CDR2 FYNNEI. CDR3 protein: CASSDPLAVNNEQFF. The part of the CDR3 DNA that was read is TGTGCCAGCAGTGACCCACTAGCGGTCAACAATGAG. The full variable domain, rest sourced from reference TRBV2 and TRBJ2-1, is EPEVTQTPSHQVTQMGQEVILRCVPISNHLYFYWYRQILGQKVEFLVSFYNNEISEKSEIFDDQFSVERPDGSNFTLKIRSTKLEDSAMYFCASSDPLAVNNEQFFGPGTRLTVL.

This clone has at least ten counts. CDR3 DNA, as far as it was read: TGTGCCAGCTCACGAGACAGGGTGGGGGAAAAA. Protein product: CASSRDRVGEK. The entire CDR3 protein is CASSRDRVGEKLFF. This chain uses TRBV18 with TRBJ1-4, with 7 bases fitting TRBD1. The DNA ends 3 residues before the CDR3 does, and the rest of the CDR3 is filled in from the germline J gene. Losses at the gene ends were 4 bases for V and 8 bases for J; bases not matched to a gene: 7. The CDR3 sequence is 14 residues long. Germline V gives CDR1 KGHSH, CDR2 LQKENI.

This clone was recorded many times. The CDR3 end lies 3 residues beyond the end of the read and is filled in from the germline J gene. J is TRBJ2-1 and V is TRBV18; a weak D match, TRBD2 (5 bases). Germline lookup yields CDR1 KGHSH and CDR2 LQKENI. This CDR3 is built from 13 residues. The V gene lost 4 bases and the J gene lost 8 bases, with 12 bases spanning the gap. CDR3 bases read: TGTGCCAGCTCACTTTGGAAAGCGGATGAG. Translating it yields CASSLWKADE. The full CDR3 is CASSLWKADEQFF.

A remark on this clone: The read halts 3 residues ahead of the CDR3 end, with the missing end drawn from the germline J gene. This chain joins TRBV18 and TRBJ1-4; TRBD1 aligns across 8 bases. Germline values: CDR1 KGHSH, CDR2 LQKENI. The CDR3 has 15 amino acids. CDR3 sequence: CASSPTDRVHSPLFF. The CDR3 bases that were read are TGTGCCAGCTCACCAACGGACAGGGTCCATTCACCA.

This clone was picked up many times. The CDR3 extends 3 residues past the end of the read, so its final part is completed from the germline J gene. The chain carries TRBV6-2 or TRBV6-3 and TRBJ2-1, with 11 positions matching TRBD2. This CDR3 has 14 amino acids. With 3 bases clipped from V and 8 bases from J, the junction kept 3 bases outside the gene matches. Germline loops: CDR1 MNHEY, CDR2 SVGEGT. CDR3 bases read: TGTGCCAGCAGTTATTCTAGCGGGAGGCATGAG. This gives the protein CASSYSSGRHE. The CDR3 in full is CASSYSSGRHEQFF.

Comments on this clone: The observed sequence ends 3 residues before the CDR3 terminus, with the missing tail filled in from the germline J gene. This chain links TRBV13 with TRBJ2-4, with 9 bases matching TRBD1. Per the germline V gene, CDR1 is PRHDT and CDR2 is FYEKMQ (reference sequence). The CDR3 contains 16 residues. The CDR3 loop is CASSPRGDRDRYGQYF. The part of the CDR3 DNA that was read is TGTGCCAGCAGCCCAAGAGGGGACAGGGATCGCTATGGT.

This clone has at least ten counts. The CDR3: CRGTGSDYGYTF. CDR3 bases read: TGCAGAGGGACAGGGTCTGACTATGGC. The V gene is TRBV20-1, the J gene TRBJ1-2; 9 positions match TRBD1. The observed sequence ends 3 residues before the CDR3 terminus, with the missing tail filled in from the germline J gene. The CDR3 runs to 12 residues. Germline V gene lookup returns CDR1 DFQATT and CDR2 SNEGSKA (reference sequence).

The sample holds many counts of this clone. The read gets to within 3 residues of the CDR3 end, and the germline J gene fills in the rest. The chain has TRBV5-5 and TRBJ2-7; 8 nucleotides agree with TRBD2. J gave up 3 bases and V 2 bases, and 7 bases lay outside the gene matches. Germline V gene lookup returns CDR1 SGHKS and CDR2 YYEKEE (reference sequence). The CDR3 extends over 15 amino acids. The CDR3 here is CASSFFYGGDYEQYF. Partial CDR3 DNA: TGTGCCAGCAGCTTTTTCTACGGGGGGGACTACGAG. Full variable domain (missing parts from reference TRBV5-5 and TRBJ2-7): DAGVTQSPTHLIKTRGQQVTLRCSPISGHKSVSWYQQVLGQGPQFIFQYYEKEERGRGNFPDRFSARQFPNYSSELNVNALLLGDSALYLCASSFFYGGDYEQYFGPGTRLTVT.

This clone has at least ten counts. The read terminates 3 residues ahead of where the CDR3 ends, so the germline J gene completes it. This chain joins TRBV20-1 and TRBJ2-3, with 13 nucleotides matching TRBD2. CDR1 and CDR2 (germline): DFQATT, SNEGSKA (reference sequence). This CDR3 has 15 residues. Here the CDR3 reads CSARAGLAGRETQYF. The DNA read from the CDR3 is TGCAGTGCTAGGGCGGGACTAGCGGGGAGAGAGACG.

With regard to this clone: One base away lies a much larger clone, so this may be a sequencing read error. The read finishes 3 residues shy of the CDR3 end, and the germline J gene is used to complete it. The J gene is TRBJ2-1, the V gene TRBV5-1; 9 bases are a match to TRBD2. This CDR3 region has 15 residues. V was pared by 1 base and J by 9 bases, with 8 bases of the junction left unmatched. CDR1 and CDR2 (germline): SGHRS, YFSETQ. Partial CDR3 DNA: TGCGCCAGCAGCTTGATAGCGGGAGACGGCACTGAG. This sequence encodes CASSLIAGDGTE. The complete CDR3 reads CASSLIAGDGTEQFF.

This clone was recorded many times. The CDR3 end is not reached by the read, which stops 3 residues before it; the germline J gene fills it in. The chain employs TRBV19 and TRBJ1-1; 9 nucleotides line up with TRBD1. V shed 5 bases, J shed 2 bases, and the junction held 6 bases outside the gene matches. The CDR3 loop spans 15 amino acids. Germline-derived CDR1 and CDR2 are LNHDA and SQIVND (reference sequence). Partial CDR3 DNA: TGTGCCAGTAGTCATCCGGGACAGGGAAACACTGAA. Its translation: CASSHPGQGNTE. The entire CDR3 protein reads CASSHPGQGNTEAFF.

This clone was counted many times. The read falls 3 residues short of the CDR3 end, and the missing part is taken from the germline J gene. The chain employs TRBV5-1 and TRBJ1-5; D is undetermined. Germline V lookup: CDR1 SGHRS, CDR2 YFSETQ. V gave up 0 bases and J gave up 1 base, with 8 bases separating them. This CDR3 has 15 amino acids. Here the CDR3 reads CASSLDPRSNQPQHF. Partial CDR3 DNA: TGCGCCAGCAGCTTGGACCCCCGGAGCAATCAGCCC.

In its sample, this clone was seen many times. The read comes to an end 3 residues before the CDR3 does, leaving the germline J gene to fill in the end. V usage is TRBV18 and J usage is TRBJ2-7; 7 bases map to TRBD1. CDR3 length: 12 amino acids. V lost 6 bases and J lost 6; bases outside the gene matches: 5. Germline values: CDR1 KGHSH, CDR2 LQKENI. Incomplete CDR3 DNA: TGTGCCAGCTCTCGACAGGGTCCCGAG. Amino acids: CASSRQGPE. In full, the CDR3 is CASSRQGPEQYF.

This clone appeared many times. The CDR3 end falls 3 residues outside the read, so it is completed with the germline J gene. V and J are TRBV14 and TRBJ2-5, with D hard to call. Trimming removed 2 bases at V and 3 bases at J, with 13 bases between. Germline CDR1 reads SGHDN; CDR2 reads FVKESK. The CDR3 runs to 15 residues. CDR3 bases read: TGTGCCAGCAGCCAAAGGGTTGGAACGAAAGAGACC. Translation gives CASSQRVGTKET. The CDR3, in full, reads CASSQRVGTKETQYF.

This clone was seen ten or more times. Here the CDR3 reads CSARTGFENSGANVLTF. Incomplete CDR3 DNA: TGCAGTGCTAGGACAGGGTTCGAAAACTCTGGGGCCAACGTC. The chain combines TRBV20-1 with TRBJ2-6, with 7 nucleotides matching TRBD1. Sequencing ends 3 residues short of the CDR3 end; the germline J gene provides the rest. This CDR3 contains 17 residues. Germline-derived CDR1 and CDR2 are DFQATT and SNEGSKA (reference sequence). J lost 0 bases, V lost 3 bases, and 8 bases had no gene match.

At least ten counts were recorded for this clone. The sequence runs out 3 residues before the end of the CDR3; the remainder is reconstructed from the germline J gene. The gene calls are TRBV30 and TRBJ1-6; 7 bases agree with TRBD1. Germline lookup yields CDR1 GTSNPN and CDR2 SVGIG (reference sequence). Trimming cost V 2 bases and J 6 bases; bases outside gene matches: 10. The CDR3 is made up of 16 amino acids. The part of the CDR3 DNA that was read is TGTGCCTGGAGTCCTACCTCGACAGGGATTAATTCACCC. Encoded protein: CAWSPTSTGINSP. The full CDR3 protein reads CAWSPTSTGINSPLHF.

This clone was seen repeatedly, ten times or more. The read ends 3 residues shy of where the CDR3 ends; the end is completed using the germline J gene. The chain has TRBV10-3 and TRBJ1-3; 9 bases fit TRBD1. V was pared by 10 bases and J by 0 bases, with 4 bases of the junction left unmatched. Germline CDR1 ENHRY, CDR2 SYGVKD. This CDR3 region has 14 residues. The sequenced CDR3 bases are TGTGCCACCGGACAGGGGTACTCTGGAAACACC. Translating it yields CATGQGYSGNT. The full CDR3 reads CATGQGYSGNTIYF.

With respect to this clone: Read sequence stops 3 residues before the CDR3 end, and the germline J gene provides the missing end. The V gene is TRBV7-2, the J gene TRBJ1-2, with D unclear. CDR1 is SGHTA, CDR2 FQGNSA, per germline. The CDR3 runs 15 residues. The sequenced part of the CDR3 DNA is TGTGCCAGCAGCTTGGGCGGGAGAAACACAGATACC. Translation gives CASSLGGRNTDT. The entire CDR3 protein reads CASSLGGRNTDTYTF.

The sample holds many counts of this clone. The read is 3 residues too short to cover the CDR3 end, so that end is filled in from the germline J gene. The rearrangement links TRBV18 to TRBJ1-1; TRBD1 matches at 9 bases. The germline V gene encodes CDR1 KGHSH and CDR2 LQKENI. CDR3 length equals 16 residues. The V gene end was trimmed by 3 bases and the J gene end by 7 bases; junction bases not matched to a gene: 12. The sequenced part of the CDR3 DNA is TGTGCCAGCTCACCCTTAACTATAGGACAGGGGAGTGAA. It is translated as CASSPLTIGQGSE. The CDR3, in full, reads CASSPLTIGQGSEAFF. Variable domain in full (rest from reference TRBV18 and TRBJ1-1): NAGVMQNPRHLVRRRGQEARLRCSPMKGHSHVYWYRQLPEEGLKFMVYLQKENIIDESGMPKERFSAEFPKEGPSILRIQQVVRGDSAAYFCASSPLTIGQGSEAFFGQGTRLTVV.

This clone was recorded many times. The read stops 3 residues short of the end of the CDR3; the missing end is completed from the germline J gene. The rearrangement links TRBV4-1 to TRBJ1-3; 7 nucleotides line up with TRBD1. The CDR3 has 15 residues. Germline CDR1 reads MGHRA; CDR2 reads YSYEKL. J lost 2 bases, V lost 3 bases, and 4 bases had no gene match. CDR3 sequence reads: CASSQRGPAGNTIYF. CDR3 DNA (partial): TGCGCCAGCAGCCAGAGGGGGCCTGCTGGAAACACC.